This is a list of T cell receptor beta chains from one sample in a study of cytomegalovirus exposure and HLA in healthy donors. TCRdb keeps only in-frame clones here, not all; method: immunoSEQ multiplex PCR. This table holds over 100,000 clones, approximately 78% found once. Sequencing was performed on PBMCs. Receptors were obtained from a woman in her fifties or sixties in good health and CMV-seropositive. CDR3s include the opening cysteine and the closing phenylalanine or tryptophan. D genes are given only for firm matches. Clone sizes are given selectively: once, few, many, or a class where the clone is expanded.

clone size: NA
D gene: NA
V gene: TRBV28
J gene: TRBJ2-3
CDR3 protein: CASSHQAGTTDTQYF
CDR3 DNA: TGTGCCAGCAGTCATCAAGCGGGTACAACAGATACGCAGTATTTT

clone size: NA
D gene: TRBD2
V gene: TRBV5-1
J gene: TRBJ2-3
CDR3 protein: CASSPSGSTDTQYF
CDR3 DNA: TGCGCCAGCAGCCCTAGCGGGAGTACAGATACGCAGTATTTT

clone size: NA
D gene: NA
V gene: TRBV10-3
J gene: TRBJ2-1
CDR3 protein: CAISDFDEQFF
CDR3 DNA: TGTGCCATCAGTGATTTCGATGAGCAGTTCTTC

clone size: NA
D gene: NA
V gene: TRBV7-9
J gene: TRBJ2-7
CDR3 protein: CASSLYYEQYF
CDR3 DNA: TGTGCCAGCAGCTTATACTACGAGCAGTACTTC

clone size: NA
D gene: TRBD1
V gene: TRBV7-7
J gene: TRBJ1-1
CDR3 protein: CASSLCAMGQGAVNTEAFF
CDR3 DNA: TGTGCTAGCAGCTTATGTGCAATGGGACAGGGGGCTGTGAACACTGAAGCTTTCTTT

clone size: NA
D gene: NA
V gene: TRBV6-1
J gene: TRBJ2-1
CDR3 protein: CASRSTGHSYNEQFF
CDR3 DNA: TGTGCCAGCAGATCTACAGGGCATTCCTACAATGAGCAGTTCTTC

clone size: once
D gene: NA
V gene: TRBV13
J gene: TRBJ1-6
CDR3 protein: CASSLNFYRDYNSPLHF
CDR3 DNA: TGTGCCAGCAGCTTAAACTTCTACAGGGACTATAATTCACCCCTCCACTTT

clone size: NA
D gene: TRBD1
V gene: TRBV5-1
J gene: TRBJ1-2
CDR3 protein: CASRPGGTDYGYTF
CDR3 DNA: TGCGCCAGCAGACCAGGGGGGACGGACTATGGCTACACCTTC

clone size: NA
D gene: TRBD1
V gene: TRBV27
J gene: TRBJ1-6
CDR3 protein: CASSPPGQYHPNSPLHF
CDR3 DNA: TGTGCCAGCAGTCCCCCGGGACAGTACCACCCCAATTCACCCCTCCACTTT

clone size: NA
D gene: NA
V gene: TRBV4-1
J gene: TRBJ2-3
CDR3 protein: CASSQMGLKGLMF
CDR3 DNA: TGCGCCAGCAGCCAGATGGGACTCAAAGGGTTGATGTTT

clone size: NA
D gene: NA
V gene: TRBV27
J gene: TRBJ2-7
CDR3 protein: CASRQTRLGEQYF
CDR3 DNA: TGTGCCAGCAGACAGACTAGACTAGGCGAGCAGTACTTC

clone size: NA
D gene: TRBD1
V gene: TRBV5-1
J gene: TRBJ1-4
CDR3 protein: CASSLAGGADHEKLFF
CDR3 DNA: TGCGCCAGCAGCCTCGCAGGGGGCGCAGACCATGAAAAACTGTTTTTT

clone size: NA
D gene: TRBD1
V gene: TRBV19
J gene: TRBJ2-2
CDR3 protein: CASRRTGGSTGELFF
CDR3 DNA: TGTGCCAGTAGGAGGACAGGGGGCTCCACCGGGGAGCTGTTTTTT